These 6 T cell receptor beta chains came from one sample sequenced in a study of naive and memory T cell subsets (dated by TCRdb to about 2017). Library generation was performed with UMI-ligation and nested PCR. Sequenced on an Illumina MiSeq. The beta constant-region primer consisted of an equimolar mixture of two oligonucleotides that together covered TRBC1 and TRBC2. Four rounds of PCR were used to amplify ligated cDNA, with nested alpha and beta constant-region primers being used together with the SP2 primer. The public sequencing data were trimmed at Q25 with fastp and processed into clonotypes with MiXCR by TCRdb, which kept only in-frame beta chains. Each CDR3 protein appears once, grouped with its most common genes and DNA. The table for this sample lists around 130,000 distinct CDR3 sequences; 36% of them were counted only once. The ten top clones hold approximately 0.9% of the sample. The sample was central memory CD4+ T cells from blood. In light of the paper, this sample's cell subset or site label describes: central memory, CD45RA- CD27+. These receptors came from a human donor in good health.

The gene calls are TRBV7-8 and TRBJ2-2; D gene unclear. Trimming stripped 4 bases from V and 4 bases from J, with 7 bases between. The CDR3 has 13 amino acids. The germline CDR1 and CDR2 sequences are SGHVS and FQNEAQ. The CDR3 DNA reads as TGTGCCAGCAGCTCCATACGCACCGGGGAGCTGTTTTTT. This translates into CASSSIRTGELFF.

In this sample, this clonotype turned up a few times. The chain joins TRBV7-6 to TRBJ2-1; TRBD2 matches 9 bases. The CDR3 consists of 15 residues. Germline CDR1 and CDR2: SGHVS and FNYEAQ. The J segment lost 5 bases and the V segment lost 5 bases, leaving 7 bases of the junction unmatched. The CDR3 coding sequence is TGTGCCAGCAGCCGACACCGGACTAGCGACAATGAGCAGTTCTTC. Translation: CASSRHRTSDNEQFF.

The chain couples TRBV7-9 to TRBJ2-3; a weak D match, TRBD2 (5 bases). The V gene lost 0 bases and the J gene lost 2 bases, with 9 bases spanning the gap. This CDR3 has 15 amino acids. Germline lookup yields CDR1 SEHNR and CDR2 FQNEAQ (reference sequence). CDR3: CASSLAGVATDTQYF. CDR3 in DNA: TGTGCCAGCAGCTTAGCCGGGGTTGCCACAGATACGCAGTATTTT. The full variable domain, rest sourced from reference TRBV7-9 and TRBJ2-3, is DTGVSQNPRHKITKRGQNVTFRCDPISEHNRLYWYRQTLGQGPEFLTYFQNEAQLEKSRLLSDRFSAERPKGSFSTLEIQRTEQGDSAMYLCASSLAGVATDTQYFGPGTRLTVL.

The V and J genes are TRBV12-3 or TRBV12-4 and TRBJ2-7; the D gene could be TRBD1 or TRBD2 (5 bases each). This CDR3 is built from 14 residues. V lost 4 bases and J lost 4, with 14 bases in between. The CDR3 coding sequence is TGTGCCAGCAGTTCCCGGGGCGTGAAGTACGAGCAGTACTTC. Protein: CASSSRGVKYEQYF.

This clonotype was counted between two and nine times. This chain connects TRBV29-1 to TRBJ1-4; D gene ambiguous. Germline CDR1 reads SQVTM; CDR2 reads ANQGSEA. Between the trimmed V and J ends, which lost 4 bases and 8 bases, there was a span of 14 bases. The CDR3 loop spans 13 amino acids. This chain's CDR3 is CSVVPSLGEKLFF. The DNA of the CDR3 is TGCAGCGTTGTGCCGAGCCTTGGAGAAAAACTGTTTTTT.

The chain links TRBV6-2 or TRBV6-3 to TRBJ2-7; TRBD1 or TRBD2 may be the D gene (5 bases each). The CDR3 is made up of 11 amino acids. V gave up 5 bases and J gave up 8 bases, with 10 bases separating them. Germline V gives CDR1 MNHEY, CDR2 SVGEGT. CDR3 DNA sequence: TGTGCCAGCAGTCCTCGGGACCAGCAGTACTTC. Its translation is CASSPRDQQYF.